This T cell receptor beta chain originates from a study of shared clonotypes between healthy human individuals. In the study overall: The plates for each donor numbered three CD4 naive, three CD4 memory, two CD8 naive and one CD8 memory. Study findings and constraints: Generally, naive subsets came out with larger estimated richness than memory subsets. It was the non-shared clonotypes that had lower generation probabilities than clonotypes shared by all four donors. Sorted-subset sequencing was shown by rarefaction to be incomplete despite large depth.

This CDR3 region has 13 residues. In germline, CDR1 is MNHNS, CDR2 SASEGT. V was shortened by 3 bases and J by 1 base, with 6 bases between the two germline ends. Sequencing was performed with immunoSEQ multiplex PCR; in TCRdb, only in-frame clones are kept and a portion is missing. The table has some 2.4 million clones, approximately 93% seen once. With regard to this clone: The antigen is undetermined. This same CDR3 is encoded by further DNA sequences in the sample.

The receptor was isolated from a man between 18 and 35 years old in good health. Some clones in this sample may be carry-over from other donors' samples. Sequencing was performed on naive CD4+ T cells from PBMCs. Stated subset: CD45RA+ positively selected. V and J are TRBV6-1 and TRBJ1-1, with D hard to call. CDR3 bases: TGTGCCAGCAGTGACGCGGCGAACACTGAAGCTTTCTTT. This encodes CASSDAANTEAFF.